This is a list of T cell receptor beta chains from one sample in a study of blood T cell repertoires in COVID-19. The repertoire was sequenced with immunoSEQ multiplex PCR; TCRdb's copy has only in-frame clones and lacks some. The table has approximately 150,000 clones, about 82% seen once. Sequences were obtained from peripheral blood. These receptors were taken from an older woman with acute or convalescent COVID-19. Both conserved end residues are part of each CDR3. A D gene is named only where the DNA matches it firmly. Clone size is given for some rows only: seen once, a few or many times, or a class if the clone is expanded.

d_gene	v_gene	abundance	j_gene	CDR3aa	CDR3nt
.	TRBV5-4	.	TRBJ1-1	CASSLGQTNTEAFF	TGTGCCAGCAGCCTAGGACAGACGAACACTGAAGCTTTCTTT
TRBD1	TRBV29-1	.	TRBJ2-2	CSATGQGLNTGELFF	TGCAGCGCCACGGGACAGGGGTTGAACACCGGGGAGCTGTTTTTT
.	TRBV28	.	TRBJ1-1	CASSLPHREIGTEAFF	TGTGCCAGCAGTTTGCCTCACAGGGAGATAGGCACTGAAGCTTTCTTT
.	TRBV7-9	.	TRBJ2-3	CASSSSGGTDTQYF	TGTGCCAGCAGCTCATCAGGGGGCACAGATACGCAGTATTTT
.	TRBV9	.	TRBJ1-1	CASSVGGSTEAFF	TGTGCCAGCAGCGTGGGGGGGAGTACTGAAGCTTTCTTT
TRBD1	TRBV12-3/TRBV12-4	.	TRBJ1-2	CASSADREHGYTF	TGTGCCAGCAGCGCCGACAGGGAACATGGCTACACCTTC
TRBD1	TRBV7-2	.	TRBJ1-4	CASSLVGQGTEKLFF	TGTGCCAGCAGCTTAGTGGGACAGGGGACGGAAAAACTGTTTTTT
.	TRBV6-5	.	TRBJ1-2	CASSPGLSYGYTF	TGTGCCAGCAGTCCTGGGCTTTCCTATGGCTACACCTTC
.	TRBV3-1/TRBV3-2	few	TRBJ1-2	CASRARGGVDGYTF	TGTGCCAGCAGGGCAAGGGGCGGTGTGGATGGCTACACCTTC
TRBD1	TRBV4-2	.	TRBJ1-5	CASSRHRTGDGQPQHF	TGTGCCAGCAGCCGCCATAGGACAGGGGATGGGCAGCCCCAGCATTTT
.	TRBV12-3/TRBV12-4	.	TRBJ1-2	CASSPQGNYGYTF	TGTGCCAGCAGTCCTCAGGGAAACTATGGCTACACCTTC
TRBD1	TRBV7-9	.	TRBJ2-7	CASSARQGVYYEQYF	TGTGCCAGCAGCGCCCGACAGGGGGTCTACTACGAGCAGTACTTC
.	TRBV5-1	.	TRBJ1-4	CASSLEQGGEKLFF	TGCGCCAGCAGCTTGGAACAGGGAGGGGAAAAACTGTTTTTT
TRBD1	TRBV7-8	.	TRBJ2-7	CASSTGTGAGQYF	TGTGCCAGCAGCACTGGGACAGGGGCAGGGCAGTACTTC
TRBD1	TRBV6-5	.	TRBJ1-1	CASSLGQGVNTEAFF	TGTGCCAGCAGTCTCGGACAGGGGGTAAACACTGAAGCTTTCTTT
.	TRBV7-2	.	TRBJ1-6	CASSFSRQNSPLHF	TGTGCCAGCAGCTTTTCACGACAGAATTCACCCCTCCACTTT
.	TRBV7-3	.	TRBJ2-2	CASSQTGGGTGELFF	TGTGCCAGCAGCCAAACCGGCGGAGGCACCGGGGAGCTGTTTTTT
TRBD1	TRBV18	.	TRBJ2-1	CASSPRRPGGPGDEQFF	TGTGCCAGCTCACCACGACGACCAGGGGGCCCGGGTGATGAGCAGTTCTTC
.	TRBV10-1	.	TRBJ1-1	CASSPEGVKTEAFF	TGCGCCAGCAGCCCCGAGGGGGTAAAGACTGAAGCTTTCTTT
TRBD1	TRBV29-1	.	TRBJ1-5	CSVQGQGADSNQPQHF	TGCAGCGTTCAAGGACAGGGGGCGGATAGCAATCAGCCCCAGCATTTT
TRBD2	TRBV10-2	.	TRBJ2-1	CASRRGGAGDEQFF	TGCGCCAGCAGACGCGGGGGGGCGGGCGATGAGCAGTTCTTC
.	TRBV4-3	.	TRBJ2-7	CASSQEGGLPYEQYF	TGCGCCAGCAGCCAAGAGGGGGGACTCCCCTACGAGCAGTACTTC